The 7 T cell receptor beta chains given below trace back to one sample, sequenced in a study of blood T cell repertoires in COVID-19 (dated by TCRdb to about 2020). The protocol used for the library was the immunoSEQ multiplex PCR assay. TCRdb mirrors the immuneACCESS table, restricted to in-frame sequences. Some clones are absent from its copies; in checked studies, under half trace to an unresolved V gene, and the reason for the others is unknown. The sample table lists approximately 150,000 clones, roughly 78% of them with a count of one. The top ten constitute around 19% of the sample. Sequenced sample: PBMCs or T cells enriched from blood (not recorded which). All receptors derive from a woman in her 70s in a cohort exposed to, infected with or recovered from COVID-19 (not recorded which).

The genes are TRBV6-1 and TRBJ2-2; D is unclear. V shed 1 base and J shed 5 bases, with 11 bases lying between them. The germline CDR1 and CDR2 sequences are MNHNS and SASEGT. The CDR3 has 15 residues. The CDR3 reads CASSEVTVRTGELFF. Written as DNA, the CDR3 is TGTGCCAGCAGTGAAGTAACAGTCCGAACCGGGGAGCTGTTTTTT.

In its sample, this clone was seen once. This chain joins TRBV6-5 and TRBJ2-5; 7 bases line up with TRBD2. The CDR3 is made up of 16 amino acids. The ends lost 2 bases at V and 1 base at J; junction bases unmatched: 7. From germline, CDR1 is MNHEY and CDR2 SVGAGI. CDR3 in amino acids: CASSYGVAGSQETQYF. In nucleotides, the CDR3 is TGTGCCAGCAGTTACGGGGTAGCGGGCAGCCAAGAGACCCAGTACTTC.

The genes are TRBV28 and TRBJ2-7, with TRBD1 matching 12 bases. The ends lost 6 bases at V and 2 bases at J; junction bases unmatched: 5. The CDR3 has 15 amino acids. Germline V lookup: CDR1 MDHEN, CDR2 SYDVKM. CDR3 nucleotide sequence: TGTGCCAGCAGCCCCGGGACAGGGGGCACCTACGAGCAGTACTTC. It codes for CASSPGTGGTYEQYF.

This rearrangement joins TRBV30 to TRBJ2-7, with TRBD2 matching 13 bases. The CDR3 spans 14 residues. Germline CDR1 and CDR2: GTSNPN and SVGIG (reference sequence). V shed 4 bases, J shed 5 bases, and the junction held 5 bases outside the gene matches. This CDR3 is CAWTTGTSGDEQYF. CDR3 coding DNA: TGTGCCTGGACCACCGGGACTAGCGGGGACGAGCAGTACTTC.

The table lists this clone with a few counts. V usage is TRBV5-6 and J usage is TRBJ1-6; D perhaps matches TRBD1 (5 bases). V was pared by 1 base and J by 9 bases, with 11 bases between. The CDR3 sequence is 14 residues long. Germline V lookup: CDR1 SGHDT, CDR2 YYEEEE. The CDR3 nucleotides are TGTGCCAGCAGCTTGAATTTCGGGGGTTCACCCCTCCACTTT. Translation gives CASSLNFGGSPLHF.

DNA of the CDR3: TGTGCCAGCAGCGGGGGGACAGTTGAGACCCAGTACTTC. It specifies CASSGGTVETQYF. The chain joins TRBV9 to TRBJ2-5, with 7 bases fitting TRBD1. CDR1 is SGDLS, CDR2 YYNGEE, per germline. The CDR3 is 13 amino acids. V was pared by 3 bases and J by 5 bases, with 4 bases of the junction left unmatched.

This chain links TRBV29-1 with TRBJ2-5; D is undetermined. The CDR3 spans 11 residues. Trimming removed 4 bases from V and 5 bases from J, with 8 bases in between. Per the germline V gene, CDR1 is SQVTM and CDR2 is ANQGSEA. This CDR3 reads CSVGQSETQYF. The CDR3 DNA reads as TGCAGCGTTGGCCAAAGCGAGACCCAGTACTTC.